These 21 T cell receptor beta chains came from one sample sequenced in a study of cytomegalovirus exposure and HLA in healthy donors. Measured with immunoSEQ multiplex PCR; TCRdb has only the in-frame clones, and not every one. The data contain tens of thousands of clones, over 85% of them singletons. Input material: PBMCs. The origin of the receptors is a man aged 18-30 years in good health and CMV-seropositive.

In this sample, this clone turned up once. The chain carries TRBV9 and TRBJ2-3, with D perhaps matching TRBD1 (6 bases). The CDR3 extends over 15 amino acids. Germline CDR1 reads SGDLS; CDR2 reads YYNGEE. V was trimmed by 3 bases and J by 3 bases, leaving 14 bases between them. The CDR3 nucleotides are TGTGCCAGCAGCGCAGGGGTGGCCGGGACAGATACGCAGTATTTT. The encoded protein is CASSAGVAGTDTQYF.

The count of this clone is one. This chain joins TRBV7-2 and TRBJ2-3; 8 nucleotides agree with TRBD2. Trimming at V came to 5 bases and at J to 6 bases, leaving 13 bases not matched to a gene. Germline V gene sequence: CDR1 SGHTA, CDR2 FQGNSA. The CDR3 is 16 residues long. The CDR3 loop is CASSADLSGGLDTQYF. In DNA form, the CDR3 reads TGTGCCAGCAGCGCCGACTTGAGCGGGGGATTGGATACGCAGTATTTT.

The chain is built from TRBV4-2 and TRBJ1-5; tentatively, D is TRBD1 (6 bases). V gave up 2 bases and J gave up 1 base, with 12 bases separating them. Germline V gives CDR1 LGHNA, CDR2 YNFKEQ. The CDR3 is made up of 16 amino acids. The DNA of the CDR3 is TGTGCCAGCAGCCAATCCCCTGACAGGAGCAATCAGCCCCAGCATTTT. Translated, it gives CASSQSPDRSNQPQHF.

This clone occurred a few times. The rearrangement uses TRBV5-1 and TRBJ1-1, with 8 bases that match TRBD1. The V gene's germline CDR1 is SGHRS and CDR2 YFSETQ. This CDR3 has 13 residues. Germline trimming cut 5 bases from V and 3 bases from J; bases unmatched to any gene: 3. This CDR3 reads CASRPGQDTEAFF. In DNA form, the CDR3 reads TGCGCCAGCAGGCCGGGACAGGACACTGAAGCTTTCTTT.

This chain links TRBV5-4 with TRBJ2-3, with 9 positions matching TRBD2. Looked up from germline, CDR1 is SGHNT and CDR2 is YYREEE (reference sequence). This CDR3 region has 16 residues. V lost 1 base, J lost 0 bases, and 3 bases stayed unmatched. The CDR3 here is CASSLMLAGSTDTQYF. The CDR3 nucleotides read TGTGCCAGCAGCTTGATGCTAGCGGGGAGCACAGATACGCAGTATTTT.

This sequence joins TRBV4-2 and TRBJ2-7, with a weak D call TRBD1 (7 bases). The CDR3 is 15 residues long. The V and J ends lost 1 base and 3 bases respectively, with 13 bases between them. Germline V lookup: CDR1 LGHNA, CDR2 YNFKEQ. CDR3 DNA sequence: TGTGCCAGCAGCCAAGCCGCGGGACAGAGCTACGAGCAGTACTTC. Amino acids: CASSQAAGQSYEQYF.

J is TRBJ2-7 and V is TRBV4-3; 12 nucleotides agree with TRBD2. The CDR3 is made up of 17 amino acids. In germline, CDR1 is LGHNA, CDR2 YSLEER. V lost 1 base and J lost 0; bases outside the gene matches: 4. The CDR3 DNA sequence: TGCGCCAGCAGCCAAGCTCCTAGCGGGAGGGCCTCCTACGAGCAGTACTTC. Its protein is CASSQAPSGRASYEQYF.

The rearrangement joins TRBV12-1 to TRBJ1-5; TRBD1 is the table's D call, not checked against the DNA. TRBV12-1 is classified as a pseudogene. The CDR3 runs 17 residues. The CDR3 nucleotides are TGTGCCAGCAGCTTTGATCCACACAGGGCTAGCAATCAGCCCCAGCATTTT. This gives the protein CASSFDPHRASNQPQHF.

The chain joins TRBV28 to TRBJ1-2, with 7 bases fitting TRBD1. CDR1 and CDR2 (germline): MDHEN, SYDVKM. Trimming removed 7 bases from V and 4 bases from J; junction bases left unmatched: 6. The CDR3 contains 13 residues. This CDR3 is CASNPGQTYGYTF. CDR3 coding DNA: TGTGCCAGCAACCCGGGACAGACCTATGGCTACACCTTC.

This chain joins TRBV10-2 and TRBJ1-1, with 7 bases aligning to TRBD1. With 3 bases clipped from V and 5 bases from J, the junction kept 9 bases outside the gene matches. The CDR3 length is 15 residues. Germline CDR1 WSHSY, CDR2 SAAADI. The CDR3 coding sequence is TGCGCCAGCAGTGAAGAGACAGGGAGGTGGACTGAAGCTTTCTTT. Translating it yields CASSEETGRWTEAFF.

The V gene is TRBV30, the J gene TRBJ1-2; 7 nucleotides agree with TRBD1. Trimming removed 3 bases from V and 7 bases from J; junction bases left unmatched: 8. Germline lookup yields CDR1 GTSNPN and CDR2 SVGIG (reference sequence). The CDR3 covers 13 residues. The CDR3 DNA sequence: TGTGCCTGGAGGCACAGGGGTACTTTTGGCTACACCTTC. This sequence encodes CAWRHRGTFGYTF.

V usage is TRBV6-1 and J usage is TRBJ2-7, with TRBD2 as a possible D gene (5 bases). The CDR3 is 17 amino acids. Between the trimmed V and J ends, which lost 0 bases and 4 bases, there was a span of 19 bases. Germline loops: CDR1 MNHNS, CDR2 SASEGT. The CDR3 here is CASSEAQREGKGYEQYF. The CDR3 coding sequence is TGTGCCAGCAGTGAAGCACAGAGGGAAGGGAAGGGTTACGAGCAGTACTTC.

The chain joins TRBV6-5 to TRBJ2-5; no clear D gene. The DNA end lines up better with TRBJ2-7; the J call may be wrong. This CDR3 spans 14 amino acids. Germline lookup yields CDR1 MNHEY and CDR2 SVGAGI. The CDR3 here is CASSYSPETYEQYF. CDR3 sequence (DNA): TGTGCCAGCAGTTACTCGCCGGAGACCTACGAGCAGTACTTC.

The gene calls are TRBV6-4 and TRBJ2-1, with TRBD2 identical over 9 bases. J lost 6 bases, V lost 6 bases, and 9 bases had no gene match. Looked up from germline, CDR1 is MRHNA and CDR2 is SNTAGT. The CDR3 has 15 residues. The CDR3: CASSLIAGEGNEQFF. In DNA form, the CDR3 reads TGTGCCAGCAGCCTGATAGCGGGAGAGGGCAATGAGCAGTTCTTC.

The gene calls are TRBV23-1 and TRBJ2-7; 7 bases are a match to TRBD1. TRBV23-1 is treated as an ORF (open reading frame) with a function not yet certain. The CDR3 runs 17 residues. V shed 9 bases, J shed 5 bases, and the junction held 22 bases outside the gene matches. The chain's CDR3 is CASRKTHTTGYRDEQYF. CDR3 coding DNA: TGCGCCAGTAGAAAAACCCATACGACAGGGTATAGGGACGAGCAGTACTTC.

The V gene is TRBV5-6, the J gene TRBJ1-2; D is uncertain. CDR3 size: 13 residues. Germline V gene data show CDR1 as SGHDT and CDR2 as YYEEEE. The germline V and J ends were trimmed by 0 bases and 0 bases, with 3 bases remaining between them. CDR3 DNA sequence: TGTGCCAGCAGCTTGGCAGCTAACTATGGCTACACCTTC. This gives the protein CASSLAANYGYTF.

This clone was seen only once. The DNA of the CDR3 is TGTGCCAGCCGAAACTTGGTCCAATCAACCGGGGAGCTGTTTTTT. It codes for CASRNLVQSTGELFF. The rearrangement uses TRBV7-2 and TRBJ2-2; D is uncertain. The length of the CDR3 is 15 residues. Germline assignment: CDR1 SGHTA and CDR2 FQGNSA. Deletions cut 8 bases from V and 5 bases from J, with 18 bases between.

Turning to this clone: One end of the junction is discordant with germline, which a read error may explain. The chain recombines TRBV6-4 with TRBJ2-7; 7 positions match TRBD1. CDR1 is MRHNA and CDR2 is SNTAGT in the germline V gene. The CDR3 contains 11 residues. CDR3 DNA sequence: TGTGCCAGCCTAGACCCGGGACAGCCTGCGTTC. This encodes CASLDPGQPAF.

The J gene is TRBJ2-5, the V gene TRBV5-5, with D possibly TRBD1 on 6 matching bases. The V and J ends lost 0 bases and 5 bases respectively, with 14 bases between them. CDR1 SGHKS and CDR2 YYEKEE come from the germline V gene (reference sequence). There are 15 residues in the CDR3. The CDR3 protein is CASSLGWGPGETQYF. In DNA form, the CDR3 reads TGTGCCAGCAGCTTGGGCTGGGGGCCGGGGGAGACCCAGTACTTC.

The CDR3 coding sequence is TGTGCCATCAGTGACCCCGTTGGTGAACTAGCCAAAAACATTCAGTACTTC. Protein sequence: CAISDPVGELAKNIQYF. The gene calls are TRBV10-3 and TRBJ2-4; D gene ambiguous. The germline V gene encodes CDR1 ENHRY and CDR2 SYGVKD. This CDR3 spans 17 amino acids. The V end lost 3 bases, the J end lost 0 bases, and 15 bases lay between the germline ends.

The CDR3 region is CASSLGGEETQYF. The CDR3 DNA follows: TGCGCCAGCAGCCTAGGGGGGGAGGAGACCCAGTACTTC. This chain joins TRBV4-1 and TRBJ2-5, with D possibly being TRBD2 (7 bases). The CDR3 is 13 residues long. CDR1 is MGHRA, CDR2 YSYEKL, per germline. The ends were cut back, 4 bases at V and 5 bases at J, with 11 bases in the middle.